This T cell receptor (beta chain) was recovered during a study of T cell repertoires in cytomegalovirus infection (dated by TCRdb to about 2019). Study-wide context: The peptide stimulations were aimed at well-studied HLA-B-restricted epitopes as well as recently identified HLA-C-restricted CMV epitopes, whose presentation resists viral immunomodulation. Donor HLA type was relevant to the analysis, as public TCR beta signatures indicated carriage of CMV infection together with the matching HLA type.

The data were produced on an Illumina HiSeq 1500. The public sequencing data were trimmed at Q25 with fastp and processed into clonotypes with MiXCR by TCRdb, which kept only in-frame beta chains. Duplicate CDR3 protein sequences are folded into a single record with the most common DNA and genes. The sample profile shows hundreds of thousands of distinct CDR3 sequences; around 31% of them were found once. The top ten constitute over 15% of the sample. The treatment or condition label of this sample denotes: in vitro stimulation with specific CMV peptide epitopes to enrich CMV-specific T cells. As for this clonotype: Its antigen is still unknown. Base qualities are missing; no much larger clone stands one base away.

Trimming at the junction amounts to 6 bases on V and 4 bases on J, and the germline ends lie 16 bases apart. There are 15 amino acids in the CDR3, from cysteine to phenylalanine inclusive. Here the CDR3 DNA is all that survives: 45 bases in frame from base 1. On the study overall, not on this receptor specifically: The ex vivo response was dominated by HLA-C-restricted CMV-specific TCR beta clonotypes, which also provided the single most frequent clonotype in two of eight donors. Cumulative frequency of public TCR beta family members discriminated carriers of CMV infection plus the relevant HLA type in this cohort and an independent 352-donor cohort.

The chain was built from TRBV12-3 or TRBV12-4 and TRBJ1-5; the D gene is possibly TRBD1, with 6 bases matching. The sequence came from a human donor in good health (CMV status not recorded). Some clones in this sample may be carry-over from other donors' samples. Sequencing used cultured PBMCs, obtained from culture after CMV antigen stimulation. The CDR3: CASSAQGSGNQPQHF. Here is the DNA: TGTGCCAGCAGCGCACAGGGATCTGGAAATCAGCCCCAGCATTTT.